These T cell receptor beta chains were read from a single sample in a study of blood T cell repertoires in COVID-19. Sequencing used immunoSEQ multiplex PCR; TCRdb keeps in-frame clones, though not all of them. The repertoire holds some 30,000 clones, with nearly 90% as singletons. The sample was peripheral blood. All receptors derive from a man between 60 and 75 years old with active COVID-19. Each CDR3 is given with its conserved first and last residue. The D gene is left open where the match is weak. The size of a clone is reported for some rows only, either as once, few or many, or as a class for expanded clones.

j_gene,v_gene,abundance,d_gene,CDR3nt,CDR3aa
TRBJ1-1,TRBV6-5,-,-,TGTGCCAGCAGTTACATTTCCCCAGGTGGAACTGAAGCTTTCTTT,CASSYISPGGTEAFF
TRBJ1-4,TRBV7-9,-,-,TGTGCCAGCAGCTTAGCGAAGTTCCACGATGAGCTGTTTTTT,CASSLAKFHDELFF
TRBJ2-3,TRBV6-5,-,-,TGTGCCAGCAGTCCTCGGAGGGGCACGCAGTATTTT,CASSPRRGTQYF
TRBJ2-7,TRBV5-1,-,-,TGCGCCAGCAGCTGGGGGGGCAGCGGGCCCACGGGGGAGCAGTACTTC,CASSWGGSGPTGEQYF
TRBJ1-1,TRBV30,-,TRBD1,TGTGCCTGGAGTGTACGGGACAGGGGGACCCCGAACACTGAAGCTTTCTTT,CAWSVRDRGTPNTEAFF
TRBJ2-4,TRBV28,-,-,TGTGCCAGCAGTTTGGCAGGGTCGGGGGAGGCAAACATTCAGTACTTC,CASSLAGSGEANIQYF
TRBJ1-2,TRBV18,-,-,TGTGCCAGCTCACCGGGGCGGGGCTACACCTTC,CASSPGRGYTF
TRBJ2-5,TRBV10-3,-,TRBD2,TGTGCCATCAGGGCCGGGGGGGCACAAGAGACCCAGTACTTC,CAIRAGGAQETQYF
TRBJ1-1,TRBV2,-,-,TGTGCCAGCAGTGTGGACTTGAACACTGAAGCTTTCTTT,CASSVDLNTEAFF
TRBJ1-2,TRBV5-1,-,-,TGCGCCAGCAGAGAACAACAGCATTCTAACTATGGCTACACCTTC,CASREQQHSNYGYTF
TRBJ2-7,TRBV4-1,-,-,TGCGCCAGCAGCCAAGAGCGGGGCAATGGGGACGAGCAGTACTTC,CASSQERGNGDEQYF
TRBJ1-3,TRBV5-1,-,TRBD1,TGCGCCAGCAGCTGGACAGGGGAAGGAAACACCATATATTTT,CASSWTGEGNTIYF
TRBJ2-2,TRBV4-1,-,-,TGCGCCAGCAGCCAAGTAACGGGGAACACCGGGGAGCTGTTTTTT,CASSQVTGNTGELFF
TRBJ1-1,TRBV27,-,-,TGTGCCAGCAGGGGGAGGGGGACTGAAGCTTTCTTT,CASRGRGTEAFF
TRBJ2-1,TRBV3-1/TRBV3-2,-,-,TGTGCCAGCAGCCCTCTGACAGGGAGGAATGAGCAGTTCTTC,CASSPLTGRNEQFF
TRBJ2-3,TRBV9,once,-,TGTGCCAGCAGCGTCAAAGGCGGGGCTAGCACAGATACGCAGTATTTT,CASSVKGGASTDTQYF
TRBJ1-5,TRBV4-3,-,-,TGCGCCAGCAGACTCAGGGGCGGAGTTAATCAGCCCCAGCATTTT,CASRLRGGVNQPQHF
TRBJ1-6,TRBV5-6,-,-,TGTGCCAGCAGTCTCACCACGGGTTCACCCCTCCACTTT,CASSLTTGSPLHF
TRBJ1-3,TRBV9,-,-,TGTGCCAGCAGCGCTACAGGAGTACTATCTGGAAACACCATATATTTT,CASSATGVLSGNTIYF
TRBJ1-2,TRBV24-1,-,TRBD1,TGTGCCACCAGTGATATAAAACAGGGGTATGGCTACACCTTC,CATSDIKQGYGYTF
TRBJ1-1,TRBV19,few,-,TGTGCCAGTACCGTGGCCCCCCTGAACACTGAAGCTTTCTTT,CASTVAPLNTEAFF
TRBJ2-1,TRBV7-8,-,TRBD2,TGTGCCAGCAGCCCGGAGGCTCTAGCGGGGGTAGGTGAGCAGTTCTTC,CASSPEALAGVGEQFF
TRBJ2-1,TRBV7-9,few,TRBD2,TGTGCCAGCAGCAGGACTAGCGGGGGGCACAATGAGCAGTTCTTC,CASSRTSGGHNEQFF
TRBJ1-5,TRBV5-4,-,-,TGTGCCAGCAGCCCGGGAGCGGAGAATCAGCCCCAGCATTTT,CASSPGAENQPQHF
TRBJ1-1,TRBV12-3/TRBV12-4,-,-,TGTGCCAGCAGTTCAGGGTTCACTGAAGCTTTCTTT,CASSSGFTEAFF
TRBJ1-1,TRBV28,-,TRBD1,TGTGCCAGCCAGGGGGTTCGAGAAGCTTTCTTT,CASQGVREAFF
TRBJ2-3,TRBV6-2/TRBV6-3,-,TRBD1,TGTGCCAGCAGTTCCCGGGACAGACGGGATACGCAGTATTTT,CASSSRDRRDTQYF
TRBJ2-7,TRBV27,once,-,TGTGCCAGCAGTCCTTGGGACACCACCTACGAGCAGTACTTC,CASSPWDTTYEQYF
TRBJ2-7,TRBV9,-,-,TGTGCCAGCAGCGTAGGGGCGGGCTCCTACGAGCAGTACTTC,CASSVGAGSYEQYF
TRBJ2-7,TRBV9,few,-,TGTGCCAGCCGGAAGGCCGGGACCTACGAGCAGTACTTC,CASRKAGTYEQYF
TRBJ2-1,TRBV13,-,-,TGTGCCAGCAGCCACGCGGGGACGAATGAGCAGTTCTTC,CASSHAGTNEQFF
TRBJ1-1,TRBV18,-,-,TGTGCCAGCTCACCGGTGACAGCGATCAACACTGAAGCTTTCTTT,CASSPVTAINTEAFF
TRBJ2-5,TRBV5-1,-,TRBD1,TGCGCCAGCAGCTTGTGTCAGGGGGCGAGGGAGACCCAGTACTTC,CASSLCQGARETQYF
TRBJ2-3,TRBV4-1,once,-,TGCGCCAGTTCCTATGGGGGGACTAGCACAGATACGCAGTATTTT,CASSYGGTSTDTQYF
TRBJ2-3,TRBV6-1,-,TRBD2,TGTGCCAGCAGTGAAGGAATAGCGGGGGGGCCAAATACGCAGTATTTT,CASSEGIAGGPNTQYF
TRBJ1-1,TRBV3-1/TRBV3-2,-,-,TGTGCCAGCAGCCAACAGGGAAGAACTGAAGCTTTCTTT,CASSQQGRTEAFF
TRBJ2-7,TRBV5-1,once,TRBD2,TGCGCCAGCAGCTTCACTAGCGGGTCAGACGAGCAGTACTTC,CASSFTSGSDEQYF
TRBJ1-6,TRBV9,-,-,TGTGCCAGCAGCGTAGGTGAGGATTCACCCCTCCACTTT,CASSVGEDSPLHF
TRBJ2-7,TRBV11-2,few,-,TGTGCCAGCAGCTTAGGCCGCCAGTCCTACGAGCAGTACTTC,CASSLGRQSYEQYF
TRBJ2-1,TRBV6-2/TRBV6-3,-,TRBD2,TGTGCCAGCAGCCGGACTAGCGGACAGAGCTCCTACAATGAGCAGTTCTTC,CASSRTSGQSSYNEQFF